This entry is about one T cell receptor beta chain. No antigen is known for it. These data come from a study of a mutant IDH1 vaccine in newly diagnosed glioma. Study as a whole: Patients had received radiotherapy, temozolomide, or both previously, most receiving both.

The time point is: baseline, week 1 (first vaccination visit). Treatment: pre-vaccination baseline after standard-of-care therapy. In germline, CDR1 is SGDLS, CDR2 YYNGEE. V dropped 0 bases and J dropped 7; count of bases not matched to a gene: 4. This CDR3 spans 13 amino acids. The study's findings and limits: The occurrence of vaccine-induced immune responses was seen in around 95% of patients. Apparently unrelated to pseudoprogression were changes in the top peripheral T cell clonotypes.

Clones were read by immunoSEQ multiplex PCR, and TCRdb kept only the in-frame ones, dropping some. The sample includes over 75,000 clones, roughly 75% seen only once; the top ten take 7% to 9%. The sequencing used PBMCs, collected from a glioma patient treated with radiotherapy, temozolomide or both. This chain connects TRBV9 to TRBJ2-7, with TRBD1 matching over 7 bases. The receptor was isolated from a man between 40 and 49 years old with glioma. CDR3 coding DNA: TGTGCCAGCAGCGTAGACAGGGGTGGTGAGCAGTACTTC. It encodes CASSVDRGGEQYF.